This TCR beta chain was captured by sequencing in a study of control samples from healthy donors and cancer patients. This CDR3 has 15 residues. In germline, CDR1 is MDHEN, CDR2 SYDVKM. V lost 5 bases and J 0 bases, leaving 11 bases between the germline ends. Clones were sequenced by immunoSEQ multiplex PCR, and TCRdb holds only the in-frame ones, with some missing. The table includes about 150,000 clones, 90% to 95% detected once. Material: blood. The rearrangement links TRBV28 to TRBJ2-4; D unclear. The receptor's source is a woman between 25 and 40 years old in good health. The CDR3 DNA sequence: TGTGCCAGCAGTCCAGCTATCCTAGCCAAAAACATTCAGTACTTC. Residues: CASSPAILAKNIQYF.